This T cell receptor (beta chain) was captured in a study of CD8+ T cells in alopecia areata. Across the whole study: Treatment comprised oral tofacitinib, 5 to 10 mg twice daily, in treated patients.

V was clipped by 5 bases and J by 4 bases, with 20 bases between them. The CDR3 contains 16 residues. Germline assignment: CDR1 SGHAT and CDR2 FQNNGV. Extraction and reverse transcription of RNA yielded cDNA as the sequencing template. Clones were sequenced by immunoSEQ multiplex PCR, and TCRdb holds only the in-frame ones, with some missing. The sample contains some 110,000 clones, less than 75% of which appear only once. The treatment denotes: oral pan-JAK inhibitor, 5-10 mg twice daily. V gene TRBV11-2 combines with J gene TRBJ1-2; TRBD1 is a possible D gene (5 bases). This TCR came from a human donor with alopecia areata. This sample comprised CD8+ T cells sorted from blood, obtained at week 24, from a patient treated with tofacitinib. CDR3 DNA: TGTGCCAGCAGCCCCCTGCCCAGGGTTCTGGGCTATGGCTACACCTTC. It codes for CASSPLPRVLGYGYTF.